Following are 9 T cell receptor beta chains from one sample sequenced in a study of blood T cell repertoires in COVID-19. Using immunoSEQ multiplex PCR, the repertoire was profiled, and TCRdb retains in-frame clones only, with some absent. The sample yields some 150,000 clones, approximately 89% seen once. Sequenced: peripheral blood. The receptors come from a man in his 70s with acute or convalescent COVID-19.

V usage is TRBV11-2 and J usage is TRBJ2-1, with D possibly matching TRBD2 (5 bases). This CDR3 region has 11 residues. CDR1 is SGHAT, CDR2 FQNNGV, per germline. Trimming pared 6 bases from V and 10 bases from J, leaving 10 bases between. The CDR3: CASSLAWEQFF. The CDR3 DNA sequence: TGTGCCAGCAGTCTAGCATGGGAGCAGTTCTTC.

Remarks on this clone: The junction shows a germline mismatch at one end, possibly a read error. The chain carries TRBV7-7 and TRBJ2-5; weak D call: TRBD1 (5 bases). CDR3 length: 15 residues. CDR1 and CDR2 (germline): SSHAT, FNYEAQ (reference sequence). The CDR3 bases are TGTGCTAGCAGCCCCCAGCCGCAGGGTCAAGAGACCCAGTACTTC. This encodes CASSPQPQGQETQYF.

The chain carries TRBV30 and TRBJ2-7, with a possible D match to TRBD1 (6 bases). V gave up 2 bases and J gave up 1 base, with 15 bases separating them. The V gene's germline CDR1 is GTSNPN and CDR2 SVGIG (reference sequence). This CDR3 spans 15 amino acids. CDR3 in amino acids: CAWSPTPDRSYEQYF. CDR3 coding DNA: TGTGCCTGGAGTCCGACCCCGGACAGATCCTACGAGCAGTACTTC.

This clone was detected once. CDR3 sequence: CASSLFGVFVLSSYNEQFF. For the CDR3, the DNA is TGTGCCAGCAGCCTCTTCGGGGTTTTTGTTCTTAGCTCCTACAATGAGCAGTTCTTC. This chain connects TRBV21-1 to TRBJ2-1; the table assigns TRBD2, which was not confirmed against the DNA. TRBV21-1 is shown as a pseudogene. There are 19 residues in the CDR3.

This rearrangement joins TRBV5-1 to TRBJ1-2; the match to TRBD1 covers 7 bases. Germline V gives CDR1 SGHRS, CDR2 YFSETQ. The ends lost 0 bases at V and 9 bases at J; junction bases unmatched: 11. The CDR3 sequence is 15 residues long. CDR3 coding DNA: TGCGCCAGCAGCTTGGACAGGGGTTTATCGATGAGCTACACCTTC. Its translation: CASSLDRGLSMSYTF.

The gene calls are TRBV6-5 and TRBJ2-3, with no clear D. V dropped 7 bases and J dropped 1 base, with 9 bases sitting between them. The CDR3 loop spans 13 amino acids. CDR1 and CDR2 from the germline V gene are MNHEY and SVGAGI. DNA of the CDR3: TGTGCCAGCAATTCTCCCGGCACAGATACGCAGTATTTT. Translated, it gives CASNSPGTDTQYF.

This clone appeared a single time. The V call is TRBV7-2, the J call TRBJ1-1, with D possibly being TRBD1 (6 bases). The CDR3 extends over 14 amino acids. Trimming left V 0 bases short and J 10 bases short, with 15 bases between. CDR1 is SGHTA and CDR2 is FQGNSA in the germline V gene. The CDR3 reads CASSLALRGGRAFF. CDR3 DNA: TGTGCCAGCAGCTTAGCGCTAAGGGGGGGGCGAGCTTTCTTT. The entire variable domain, with the rest obtained from reference TRBV7-2 and TRBJ1-1, is as follows: GAGVSQSPSNKVTEKGKDVELRCDPISGHTALYWYRQSLGQGLEFLIYFQGNSAPDKSGLPSDRFSAERTGGSVSTLTIQRTQQEDSAVYLCASSLALRGGRAFFGQGTRLTVV.

This clone has a single count. V usage is TRBV4-1 and J usage is TRBJ2-4; D is ambiguous. Trimming left V 1 base short and J 2 bases short, with 9 bases between. Germline V gene sequence: CDR1 MGHRA, CDR2 YSYEKL. The length of the CDR3 is 15 residues. The CDR3 here is CASSQVSVTKNIQYF. CDR3 in DNA: TGCGCCAGCAGCCAAGTGAGCGTGACCAAAAACATTCAGTACTTC.

The rearrangement joins TRBV5-1 to TRBJ1-2, with D possibly being TRBD1 (6 bases). The CDR3 is 13 amino acids. Germline CDR1 reads SGHRS; CDR2 reads YFSETQ. V was pared by 3 bases and J by 5 bases, with 11 bases between. The CDR3 nucleotides are TGCGCCAGCAGCTACGACAGGCCGTATGGCTACACCTTC. As protein: CASSYDRPYGYTF.